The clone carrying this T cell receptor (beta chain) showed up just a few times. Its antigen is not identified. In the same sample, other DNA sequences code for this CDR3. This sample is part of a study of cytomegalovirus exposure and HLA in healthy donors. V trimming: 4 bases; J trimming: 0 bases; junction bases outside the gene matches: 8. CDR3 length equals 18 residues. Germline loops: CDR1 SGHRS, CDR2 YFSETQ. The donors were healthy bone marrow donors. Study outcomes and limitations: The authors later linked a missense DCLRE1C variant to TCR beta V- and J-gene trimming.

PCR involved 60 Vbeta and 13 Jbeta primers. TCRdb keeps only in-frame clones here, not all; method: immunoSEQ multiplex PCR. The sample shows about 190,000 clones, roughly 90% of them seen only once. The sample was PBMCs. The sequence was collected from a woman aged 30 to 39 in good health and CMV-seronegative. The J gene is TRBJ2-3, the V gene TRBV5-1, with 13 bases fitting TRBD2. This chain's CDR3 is CASSPRTSGGRSTDTQYF. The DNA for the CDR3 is TGCGCCAGCAGCCCCAGGACTAGCGGGGGCCGAAGCACAGATACGCAGTATTTT. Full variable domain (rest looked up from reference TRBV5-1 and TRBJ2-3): KAGVTQTPRYLIKTRGQQVTLSCSPISGHRSVSWYQQTPGQGLQFLFEYFSETQRNKGNFPGRFSGRQFSNSRSEMNVSTLELGDSALYLCASSPRTSGGRSTDTQYFGPGTRLTVL.